This T cell receptor (beta chain) derives from a study of blood T cell repertoires in COVID-19. At the level of the study: COVID-19 samples from acute and convalescent phases originated in the United States, Italy and Spain.

The CDR3 runs 15 residues. V gave up 6 bases and J gave up 11 bases; unmatched junction bases: 13. Germline CDR1 is KGHSH and CDR2 is LQKENI. This clone was detected once. Using immunoSEQ multiplex PCR, the repertoire was profiled, and TCRdb retains in-frame clones only, with some absent. The table lists about 80,000 clones, around 77% of them singletons. The sequence came from a man between 65 and 85 years old with active or convalescent COVID-19. The sample was peripheral blood. The chain uses TRBV18 and TRBJ1-1; 12 nucleotides agree with TRBD1. CDR3 residues: CASSRTGTGGSWAFF. CDR3 bases: TGTGCCAGCTCTCGGACCGGGACAGGGGGCAGTTGGGCTTTCTTT.